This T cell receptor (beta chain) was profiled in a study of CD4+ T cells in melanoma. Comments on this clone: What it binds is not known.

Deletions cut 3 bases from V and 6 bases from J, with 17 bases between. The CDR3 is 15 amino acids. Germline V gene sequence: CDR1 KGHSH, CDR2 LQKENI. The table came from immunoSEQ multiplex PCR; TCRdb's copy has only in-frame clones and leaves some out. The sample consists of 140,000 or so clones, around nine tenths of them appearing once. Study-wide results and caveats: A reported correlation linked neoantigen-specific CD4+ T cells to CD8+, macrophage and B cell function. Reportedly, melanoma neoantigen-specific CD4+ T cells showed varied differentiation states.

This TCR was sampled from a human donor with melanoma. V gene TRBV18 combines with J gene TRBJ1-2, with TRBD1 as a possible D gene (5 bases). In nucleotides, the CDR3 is TGTGCCAGCTCACCTTTATCGTACAGGAGAGATGGCTACACCTTC. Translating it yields CASSPLSYRRDGYTF.